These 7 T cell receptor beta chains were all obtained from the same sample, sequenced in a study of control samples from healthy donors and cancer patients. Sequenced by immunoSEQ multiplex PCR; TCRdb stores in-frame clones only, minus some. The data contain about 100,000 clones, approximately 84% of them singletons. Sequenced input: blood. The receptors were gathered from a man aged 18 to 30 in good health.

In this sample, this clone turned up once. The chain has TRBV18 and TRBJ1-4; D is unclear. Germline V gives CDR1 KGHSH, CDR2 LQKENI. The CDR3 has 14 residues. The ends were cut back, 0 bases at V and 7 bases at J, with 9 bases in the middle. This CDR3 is CASSPPGGFEKLFF. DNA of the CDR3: TGTGCCAGCTCACCACCGGGAGGGTTTGAAAAACTGTTTTTT.

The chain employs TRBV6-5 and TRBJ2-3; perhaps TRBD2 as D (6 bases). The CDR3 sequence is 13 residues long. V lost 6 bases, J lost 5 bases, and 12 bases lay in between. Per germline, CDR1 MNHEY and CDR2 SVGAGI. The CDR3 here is CASSYQEGDTQYF. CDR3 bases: TGTGCCAGCAGCTACCAGGAGGGAGATACGCAGTATTTT.

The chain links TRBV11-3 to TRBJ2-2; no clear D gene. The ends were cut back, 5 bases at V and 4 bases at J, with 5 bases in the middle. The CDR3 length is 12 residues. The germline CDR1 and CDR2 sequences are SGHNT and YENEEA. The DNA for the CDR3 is TGTGCCAGCAGCATGGCCACCGGGGAGCTGTTTTTT. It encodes CASSMATGELFF.

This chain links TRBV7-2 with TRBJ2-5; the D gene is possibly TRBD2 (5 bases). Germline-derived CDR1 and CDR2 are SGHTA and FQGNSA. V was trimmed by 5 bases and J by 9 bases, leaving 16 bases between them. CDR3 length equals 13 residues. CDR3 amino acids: CASSRRADGAQYF. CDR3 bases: TGTGCCAGCAGCCGACGGGCGGACGGGGCCCAGTACTTC.

The CDR3 reads CASSQVLSGPAEPNYGYTF. The CDR3 DNA is TGCGCCAGCAGCCAAGTTCTATCGGGGCCCGCGGAGCCGAACTATGGCTACACCTTC. V and J are TRBV4-3 and TRBJ1-2; tentative D call: TRBD1 (5 bases). With 1 base removed from V and 2 bases from J, the gap between germline ends came to 23 bases. Germline V gene lookup returns CDR1 LGHNA and CDR2 YSLEER. The CDR3 totals 19 residues.

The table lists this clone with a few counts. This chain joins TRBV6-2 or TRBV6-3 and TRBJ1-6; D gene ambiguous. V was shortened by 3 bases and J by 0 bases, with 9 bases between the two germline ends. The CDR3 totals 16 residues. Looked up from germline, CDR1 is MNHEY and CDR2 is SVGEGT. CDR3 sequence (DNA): TGTGCCAGCAGTTATTTGCCGAGCTCCTATAATTCACCCCTCCACTTT. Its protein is CASSYLPSSYNSPLHF.

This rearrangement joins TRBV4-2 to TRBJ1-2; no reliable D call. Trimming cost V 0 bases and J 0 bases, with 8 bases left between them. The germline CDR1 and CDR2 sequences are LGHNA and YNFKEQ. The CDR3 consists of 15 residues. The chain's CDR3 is CASSQDKLTNYGYTF. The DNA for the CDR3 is TGTGCCAGCAGCCAAGATAAGTTAACTAACTATGGCTACACCTTC.